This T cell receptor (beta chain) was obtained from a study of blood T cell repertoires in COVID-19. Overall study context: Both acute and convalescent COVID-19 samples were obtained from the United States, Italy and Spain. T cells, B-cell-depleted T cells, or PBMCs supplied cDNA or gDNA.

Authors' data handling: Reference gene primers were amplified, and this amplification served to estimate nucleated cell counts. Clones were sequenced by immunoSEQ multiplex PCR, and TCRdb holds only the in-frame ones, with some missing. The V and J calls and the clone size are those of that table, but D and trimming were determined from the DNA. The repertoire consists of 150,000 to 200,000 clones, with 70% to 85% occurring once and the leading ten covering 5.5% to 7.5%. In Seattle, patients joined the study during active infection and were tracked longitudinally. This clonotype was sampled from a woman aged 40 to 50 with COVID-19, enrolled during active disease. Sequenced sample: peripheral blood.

The CDR3, as DNA: TGTGCCAGCAGCTGGGCGGGGAGAGATCCTGGAAACACCATATATTTT. Encoded protein: CASSWAGRDPGNTIYF. This chain uses TRBV7-6 with TRBJ1-3, with D hard to call. The ends were cut back, 4 bases at V and 2 bases at J, with 15 bases in the middle. The V gene's germline CDR1 is SGHVS and CDR2 FNYEAQ. CDR3 length: 16 residues.